The clone carrying this T cell receptor (beta chain) was observed once. This record belongs to a study of blood T cell repertoires in COVID-19. Study at large: Samples came from the United States, Italy and Spain, spanning acute and convalescent COVID-19.

Assay: immunoSEQ multiplex PCR; the TCRdb copy retains only in-frame clones and omits some. The table has about 130,000 clones, approximately 91% seen once; the top ten hold roughly 1.2%. Trimming removed 4 bases from V and 2 bases from J, with 4 bases in between. This CDR3 has 12 residues. The germline V gene has CDR1 MNHEY and CDR2 SMNVEV (reference sequence). The rearrangement links TRBV27 to TRBJ2-3; D uncertain. The source is a woman of 80 years or more with acute or convalescent COVID-19. Sequenced sample: peripheral blood. The CDR3, as DNA: TGTGCCAGCAGTTCCTACACAGATACGCAGTATTTT. It translates to CASSSYTDTQYF.